The TCR beta chain under discussion was sequenced for a study of Graves' ophthalmopathy and Graves' hyperthyroidism. Trimming removed 3 bases from V and 5 bases from J, with 11 bases in between. The CDR3 covers 12 residues. From germline, CDR1 is DFQATT and CDR2 SNEGSKA (reference sequence). Amplification from RNA transcripts yielded the TCR beta CDR3 regions. RT-PCR was first run with HTBI primers, then multiplex PCR in a second round. Each CDR3 protein gets one entry after TCRdb re-called the multiplex PCR reads with MiXCR. The sample lists 500,000 to 600,000 distinct CDR3 sequences, roughly 40% seen once, with 3.5% to 4.5% in the top ten.

The chain links TRBV20-1 to TRBJ2-7; perhaps TRBD1 as D (6 bases). This clonotype was obtained from an adult man with Graves' hyperthyroidism. Sequences were obtained from peripheral blood or thyroid tissue (not recorded which). The CDR3 DNA is TGCAGTGCTAGGGGGACACTCGACGAGCAGTACTTC. Translation: CSARGTLDEQYF.